This T cell receptor beta chain was obtained from a study of cytomegalovirus exposure and HLA in healthy donors. About the study: Samples from HLA-typed donors yielded 65 million to 85 million unique TCRs in an early data release.

PCR used 60 Vbeta primers and 13 Jbeta primers. TCRdb's table, derived via immunoSEQ multiplex PCR, lists solely in-frame clones and lacks some. Of under 200,000 clones in the sample, 80% were seen once. Points from the study as a whole: Cytomegalovirus-associated TCR beta chains were listed, numbering 150 to 200. Serostatus for CMV was the only available immune exposure information.

The V segment lost 4 bases and the J segment 6 bases; nucleotides outside the gene matches: 10. In germline, CDR1 is MNHEY, CDR2 SVGAGI. The CDR3 contains 15 residues. A word on this clone: Its antigen is not known.

This chain joins TRBV6-5 and TRBJ2-7; 9 positions agree with TRBD1. This clonotype was sampled from a human donor in good health. The source material was PBMCs. CDR3 loop: CASSSPGQGAGEQYF. The CDR3, as DNA: TGTGCCAGCAGTTCACCGGGACAGGGAGCTGGCGAGCAGTACTTC.